These 3 T cell receptor beta chains share one sample of origin, sequenced in a study of T cells after yellow fever vaccination. TCRdb itself ran the 5' RACE reads through MiXCR, one entry per CDR3 protein. The profile shows over 300,000 distinct CDR3 sequences, about 3.5% of them singletons. Sequencing used PBMCs, obtained on the day of the yellow fever booster vaccination. The receptors were gathered from a man between 18 and 35 years old who received the YFV17D yellow fever vaccine.

As for this clonotype: Given a much more abundant clone one base away, this may be a read error. J is TRBJ1-5 and V is TRBV18, with D hard to call. V lost 4 bases and J 7 bases, leaving 11 bases between the germline ends. CDR3 length: 13 amino acids. Germline V lookup: CDR1 KGHSH, CDR2 LQKENI. The CDR3 bases are TGTGCCAGCTCACTAACCGCGAACCAGCCCCAGCATTTT. Its translation is CASSLTANQPQHF.

The chain recombines TRBV7-2 with TRBJ1-2; the D is unclear. Trimming took 5 bases from V and 3 from J, leaving 10 bases between them. CDR1 is SGHTA and CDR2 is FQGNSA in the germline V gene. The CDR3 has 13 amino acids. In DNA, the CDR3 is TGTGCCAGCAGCACCTACACGGACTATGGCTACACCTTC. Its translation is CASSTYTDYGYTF. Full variable domain (outside the CDR3, taken from reference TRBV7-2 and TRBJ1-2): GAGVSQSPSNKVTEKGKDVELRCDPISGHTALYWYRQSLGQGLEFLIYFQGNSAPDKSGLPSDRFSAERTGGSVSTLTIQRTQQEDSAVYLCASSTYTDYGYTFGSGTRLTVV.

The chain joins TRBV6-2 or TRBV6-3 to TRBJ2-7, with 10 bases that match TRBD2. Trimming cost V 8 bases and J 2 bases; bases outside gene matches: 3. The CDR3 is made up of 13 amino acids. The germline V gene has CDR1 MNHEY and CDR2 SVGEGT. The CDR3 coding sequence is TGTGCCAGCGGCAGCGGGGGGGCCTACGAGCAGTACTTC. Its translation: CASGSGGAYEQYF.